This entry describes one TCR beta chain. This sample was included in a study of blood T cell repertoires in COVID-19. Across the study: Sites in the United States, Italy and Spain provided acute and convalescent COVID-19 samples. T cells, B-cell-depleted T cells, or PBMCs supplied cDNA or gDNA.

Original processing notes: How many nucleated cells were present was estimated from reference gene primer amplification. Libraries were prepared by immunoSEQ multiplex PCR; TCRdb keeps only in-frame clonotypes and omits some of them. D and trimming come from the DNA, and the V and J calls and clone size come from that table. The sample holds 170,000 or so clones, around 84% seen once. The sequence was collected from a man aged 40-50 years with active or convalescent COVID-19. Sequencing input: peripheral blood.

The chain's CDR3 is CASSYTGQGFVEQYF. The CDR3 bases are TGTGCCAGCAGTTATACGGGACAGGGGTTCGTTGAGCAGTACTTC. V gene TRBV6-2 or TRBV6-3 combines with J gene TRBJ2-7; TRBD1 matches 10 bases. The J segment lost 7 bases and the V segment lost 3 bases, leaving 9 bases of the junction unmatched. CDR3 length: 15 residues. Germline CDR1 is MNHEY and CDR2 is SVGEGT.